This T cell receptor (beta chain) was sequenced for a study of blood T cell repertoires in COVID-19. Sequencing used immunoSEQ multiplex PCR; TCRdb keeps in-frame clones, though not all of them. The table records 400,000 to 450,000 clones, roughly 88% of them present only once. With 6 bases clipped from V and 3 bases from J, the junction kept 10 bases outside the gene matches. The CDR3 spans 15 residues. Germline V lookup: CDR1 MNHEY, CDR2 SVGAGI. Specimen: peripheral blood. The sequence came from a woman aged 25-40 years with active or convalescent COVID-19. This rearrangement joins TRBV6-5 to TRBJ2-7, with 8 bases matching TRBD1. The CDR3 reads CASRRFGDRNYEQYF. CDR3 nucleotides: TGTGCCAGCAGGCGATTCGGGGACAGGAACTACGAGCAGTACTTC.